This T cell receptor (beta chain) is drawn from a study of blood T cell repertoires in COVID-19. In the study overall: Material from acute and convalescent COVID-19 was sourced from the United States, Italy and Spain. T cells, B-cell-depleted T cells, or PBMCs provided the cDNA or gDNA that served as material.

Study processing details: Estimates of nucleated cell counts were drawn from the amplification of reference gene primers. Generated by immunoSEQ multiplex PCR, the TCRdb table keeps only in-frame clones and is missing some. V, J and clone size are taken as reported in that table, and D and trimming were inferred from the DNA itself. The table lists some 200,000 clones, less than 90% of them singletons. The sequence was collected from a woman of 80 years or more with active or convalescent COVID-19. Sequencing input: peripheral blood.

The CDR3 spells CAWSARVVETQYF. DNA of the CDR3: TGTGCCTGGAGTGCCCGGGTAGTGGAGACCCAGTACTTC. The chain couples TRBV30 to TRBJ2-5; D uncertain. Germline assignment: CDR1 GTSNPN and CDR2 SVGIG (reference sequence). This CDR3 spans 13 amino acids. Trimming stripped 1 base from V and 5 bases from J, with 11 bases between.